This entry concerns a single T cell receptor beta chain. Looked up from germline, CDR1 is MNHNY and CDR2 is SVGAGI (reference sequence). The CDR3 spans 15 residues. The ends lost 3 bases at V and 5 bases at J; junction bases unmatched: 8. The entry originates in a study of blood T cell repertoires in COVID-19. At the level of the study: Acute and convalescent COVID-19 samples came from the United States, Italy and Spain. T cells, B-cell-depleted T cells, or PBMCs provided the cDNA or gDNA that served as material.

In the original workflow: Amplification of reference gene primers was used by the study to estimate nucleated cell counts. Repertoires were generated with immunoSEQ multiplex PCR, while TCRdb's copy carries only in-frame clones and drops some. Clone size and the V and J calls come from that table; the DNA yielded D and trimming. The table has 100,000 to 140,000 clones, 70% to 90% seen once; the top ten hold 6.8%. Sequenced input: peripheral blood. The sequence derives from a middle-aged man with active or convalescent COVID-19. The chain links TRBV6-6 to TRBJ2-5; 8 bases are shared with TRBD2. The CDR3 loop is CASSYRASGSETQYF. The CDR3 DNA reads TGTGCCAGCAGTTATCGGGCCAGCGGGAGTGAGACCCAGTACTTC.